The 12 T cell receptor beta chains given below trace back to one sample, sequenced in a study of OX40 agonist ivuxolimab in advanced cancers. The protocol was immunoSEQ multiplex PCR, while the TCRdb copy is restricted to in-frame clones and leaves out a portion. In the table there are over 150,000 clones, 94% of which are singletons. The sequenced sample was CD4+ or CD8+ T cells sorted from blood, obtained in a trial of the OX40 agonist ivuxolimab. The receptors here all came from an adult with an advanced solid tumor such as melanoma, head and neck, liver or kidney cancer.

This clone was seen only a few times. The CDR3 loop reads CASSFLPARLHF. The DNA for the CDR3 is TGTGCCAGCAGTTTCCTTCCGGCCCGGTTACACTTT. The rearrangement joins TRBV28 to TRBJ1-6; D unclear. Per the germline V gene, CDR1 is MDHEN and CDR2 is SYDVKM. The ends were cut back, 3 bases at V and 19 bases at J, with 16 bases in the middle. The CDR3 totals 12 residues.

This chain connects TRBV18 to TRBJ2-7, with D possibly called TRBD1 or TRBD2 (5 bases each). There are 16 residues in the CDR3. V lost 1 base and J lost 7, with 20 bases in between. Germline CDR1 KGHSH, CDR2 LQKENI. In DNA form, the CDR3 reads TGTGCCAGCTCACCACAGTCGCCGGGACCTGGGGGAGAGCAGTACTTC. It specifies CASSPQSPGPGGEQYF.

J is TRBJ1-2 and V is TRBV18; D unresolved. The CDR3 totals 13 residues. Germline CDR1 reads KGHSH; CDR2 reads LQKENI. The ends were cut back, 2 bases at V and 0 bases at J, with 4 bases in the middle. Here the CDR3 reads CASSPDTNYGYTF. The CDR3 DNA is TGTGCCAGCTCACCAGACACTAACTATGGCTACACCTTC.

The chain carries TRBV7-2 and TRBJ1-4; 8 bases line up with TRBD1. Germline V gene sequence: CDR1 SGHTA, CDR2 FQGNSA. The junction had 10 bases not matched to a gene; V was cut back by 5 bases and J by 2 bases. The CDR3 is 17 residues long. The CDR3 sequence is CASSAFDRGSTNEKLFF. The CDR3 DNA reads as TGTGCCAGCAGCGCCTTCGACAGGGGTTCTACTAATGAAAAACTGTTTTTT.

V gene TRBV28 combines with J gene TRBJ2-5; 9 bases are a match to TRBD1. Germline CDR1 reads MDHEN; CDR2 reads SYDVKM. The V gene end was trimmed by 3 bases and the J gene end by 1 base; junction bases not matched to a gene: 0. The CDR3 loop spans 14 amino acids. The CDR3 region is CASSLTGGQETQYF. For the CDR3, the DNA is TGTGCCAGCAGTTTGACAGGGGGCCAAGAGACCCAGTACTTC.

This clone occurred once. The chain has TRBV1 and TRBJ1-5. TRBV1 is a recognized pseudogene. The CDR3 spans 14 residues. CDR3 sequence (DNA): TGCACCAGCAGCCAAGGGGACAGCAATCAGCCCCAGCATTTT. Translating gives CTSSQGDSNQPQHF.

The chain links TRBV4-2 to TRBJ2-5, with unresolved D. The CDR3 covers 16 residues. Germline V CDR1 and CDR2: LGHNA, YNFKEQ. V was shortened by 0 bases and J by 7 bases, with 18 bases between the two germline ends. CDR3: CASSQDTPGPVRTQYF. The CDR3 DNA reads TGTGCCAGCAGCCAAGATACGCCAGGCCCCGTAAGGACCCAGTACTTC.

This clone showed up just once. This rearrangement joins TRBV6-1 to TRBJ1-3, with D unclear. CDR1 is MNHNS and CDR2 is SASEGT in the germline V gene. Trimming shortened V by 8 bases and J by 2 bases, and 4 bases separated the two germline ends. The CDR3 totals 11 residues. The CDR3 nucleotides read TGTGCCAGCGGACCTGGAAACACCATATATTTT. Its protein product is CASGPGNTIYF.

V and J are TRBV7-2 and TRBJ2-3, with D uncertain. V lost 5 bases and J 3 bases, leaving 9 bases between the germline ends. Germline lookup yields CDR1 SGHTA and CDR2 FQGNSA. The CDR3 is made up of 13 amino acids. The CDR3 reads CASSPGPTDTQYF. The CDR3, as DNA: TGTGCCAGCAGCCCCGGGCCAACAGATACGCAGTATTTT.

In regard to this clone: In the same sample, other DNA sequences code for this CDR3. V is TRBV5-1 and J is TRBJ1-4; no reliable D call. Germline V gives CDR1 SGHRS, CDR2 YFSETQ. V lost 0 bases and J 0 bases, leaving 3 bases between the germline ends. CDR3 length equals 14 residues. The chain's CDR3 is CASSLGSTNEKLFF. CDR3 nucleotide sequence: TGCGCCAGCAGCTTGGGGTCAACTAATGAAAAACTGTTTTTT.

CDR3 DNA: TGTGCCAGCAGCCAAGTGGGGACAGGAGGATACGAGCAGTACTTC. It yields the protein CASSQVGTGGYEQYF. The chain employs TRBV14 and TRBJ2-7; 8 positions match TRBD1. Germline V gives CDR1 SGHDN, CDR2 FVKESK. This CDR3 spans 15 amino acids. Trimming cost V 1 base and J 4 bases; bases outside gene matches: 6.

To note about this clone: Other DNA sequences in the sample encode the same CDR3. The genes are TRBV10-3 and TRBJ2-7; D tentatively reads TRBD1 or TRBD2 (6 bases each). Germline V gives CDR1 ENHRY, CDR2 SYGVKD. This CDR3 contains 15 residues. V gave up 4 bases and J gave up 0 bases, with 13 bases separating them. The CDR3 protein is CAISGGDTSSYEQYF. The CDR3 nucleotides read TGTGCCATCAGTGGGGGGGACACCTCCTCCTACGAGCAGTACTTC.